These 2 T cell receptor beta chains came from one sample sequenced in a study of T cell responses to AZD1222 COVID-19 vaccine. Assay used: immunoSEQ multiplex PCR; TCRdb lists only in-frame clones, some missing. The sample includes fewer than 140,000 clones, less than 95% seen only once; the top ten take roughly 8%. The sample consisted of peripheral blood, taken 28 days after the second AZD1222 dose. All receptors come from an adult who received the AZD1222 COVID-19 vaccine.

The chain is built from TRBV12-3 or TRBV12-4 and TRBJ2-3; the D is unclear. Trimming stripped 10 bases from V and 8 bases from J, with 13 bases between. The CDR3 consists of 11 residues. The CDR3 spells CATSAIGTQYF. The CDR3 region has the DNA TGTGCCACCTCTGCGATAGGTACGCAGTATTTT.

As regards this clone: Here the CDR3 omits its conserved ending phenylalanine or tryptophan, so a read error is the likely source. No DNA is shown, since the ends of the CDR3 on it are uncertain; the CDR3 is the one TCRdb lists. This chain connects TRBV5-5 to TRBJ1-2. Looked up from germline, CDR1 is SGHKS and CDR2 is YYEKEE (reference sequence). The CDR3 spans 9 amino acids, including both terminal residues. The CDR3 sequence: CASSLGECA.